The T cell receptor beta chain described here comes from a study of lymphopenia after photon versus proton radiotherapy. Whole-study results and caveats: A bigger post-nadir fall in TCR diversity correlated inversely with survival time in deceased patients. Relative stability marked proton patients; photon patients lost diversity and naive cells.

The repertoire was sequenced with immunoSEQ multiplex PCR; TCRdb's copy has only in-frame clones and lacks some. The sample has about 26,000 clones, around 83% seen once. The CDR3 is 13 amino acids. Germline lookup yields CDR1 SQVTM and CDR2 ANQGSEA. The V and J ends lost 7 bases and 5 bases, in that order; junction bases with no gene match: 10. In regard to this clone: The antigen remains undetermined.

The clonotype originates from a woman between 45 and 60 years old with pancreatic cancer. The input for sequencing was peripheral blood, taken from a patient treated with photon-based radiotherapy. The rearrangement uses TRBV29-1 and TRBJ2-5; TRBD1 agrees at 7 bases. CDR3 bases: TGCAGCGCTCGACAGGGTTTATGGGAGACCCAGTACTTC. Amino acid sequence: CSARQGLWETQYF. Based on the CDR3 plus reference TRBV29-1 and TRBJ2-5, the full variable domain is SAVISQKPSRDICQRGTSLTIQCQVDSQVTMMFWYRQQPGQSLTLIATANQGSEATYESGFVIDKFPISRPNLTFSTLTVSNMSPEDSSIYLCSARQGLWETQYFGPGTRLLVL.